A selection of T cell receptor beta chains follows, all from one sample in a study of CD8+ T cells in alopecia areata. Produced via immunoSEQ multiplex PCR; TCRdb's table is partial and in-frame only. This sample has about 140,000 clones, with around 51% found just once. The specimen comprised CD4+ T cells sorted from blood, sampled at week 0. Every receptor here comes from a human donor with alopecia areata. The CDR3 runs from the conserved cysteine through the conserved F or W. D genes are given only for firm matches. Part of the rows lack a size; the others show once, few, many or a class for expanded clones.

v_call	clone_size	j_call	d_call	cdr3_nt	cdr3_aa
TRBV29-1	few	TRBJ2-1	-	TGCAGCCCCCCGATGGACGCTCGGCATGAGCAGTTCTTC	CSPPMDARHEQFF
TRBV19	-	TRBJ2-1	TRBD2	TGTGCCAGTAGACTAGCGGGAGAGGGTGAGCAGTTCTTC	CASRLAGEGEQFF
TRBV11-1	-	TRBJ2-5	-	TGTGCCAGCAGCTCATTCGGGATGCAAGAGACCCAGTACTTC	CASSSFGMQETQYF
TRBV4-2	few	TRBJ1-2	-	TGTGCCAGCAGCCAAAGGGACCGAGATGGGGGTAGCTACACCTTC	CASSQRDRDGGSYTF
TRBV7-2	many	TRBJ2-4	TRBD2	TGTGCCAGCAGACCCGGGGTAGCGGGAGGTAACATTCAGTACTTC	CASRPGVAGGNIQYF
TRBV25-1	-	TRBJ1-1	-	TGTGCCAGCAGTGCAGTCACATTGAACACTGAAGCTTTCTTT	CASSAVTLNTEAFF
TRBV25-1	-	TRBJ1-1	-	TGTGCCAGCATCCCCGGGACACTGAACACTGAAGCTTTCTTT	CASIPGTLNTEAFF
TRBV2	-	TRBJ1-1	-	TGTGCCAGCAGTCCGAGTCCCCCGAACACTGAAGCTTTCTTT	CASSPSPPNTEAFF
TRBV7-7	-	TRBJ2-2	TRBD2	TGTGCTAGCAGCTTAAGTGCGGGGGGCCTCCACACCGGGGAGCTGTTTTTT	CASSLSAGGLHTGELFF
TRBV11-2	few	TRBJ2-3	-	TGTGCCAGCAGCCAGGGACACCAACGCACAGATACGCAGTATTTT	CASSQGHQRTDTQYF
TRBV30	few	TRBJ2-5	TRBD2	TGTGCCTGGAGTGTAGGACTAGCGGCGTTATCGTCTGAGACCCAGTACTTC	CAWSVGLAALSSETQYF
TRBV30	-	TRBJ2-3	-	TGTGCCTGGAGTGAGACCCCGGGCACGCAGTATTTT	CAWSETPGTQYF
TRBV30	-	TRBJ1-1	-	TGTGCCTGGAGTGTACGGGTGAACACTGAAGCTTTCTTT	CAWSVRVNTEAFF
TRBV29-1	-	TRBJ1-5	-	TGCAGCGCCGCGGACATCAATAGCAATCAGCCCCAGCATTTT	CSAADINSNQPQHF
TRBV5-1	few	TRBJ2-7	-	TGCGCCAGCAGCCAGATCGGCTACGAGCAGTACTTC	CASSQIGYEQYF
TRBV30	-	TRBJ2-7	-	TGTGCCTGGACGGATTCCTACGAGCAGTACTTC	CAWTDSYEQYF
TRBV5-1	-	TRBJ2-3	-	TGCGCCAGCAGCTGGGGATACTACACAGATACGCAGTATTTT	CASSWGYYTDTQYF
TRBV29-1	-	TRBJ2-4	TRBD1	TGCAGCGTTGCTTACAGGGGGACCCAAAACATTCAGTACTTC	CSVAYRGTQNIQYF
TRBV30	-	TRBJ2-1	TRBD2	TGTGCCTGGAGTGTGGCGAGCGGGAGAGGGTCCTCCTACAATGAGCAGTTCTTC	CAWSVASGRGSSYNEQFF
TRBV19	-	TRBJ1-4	-	TGTGCCAGTAGTATTAGATCGGGTGTAGGCGAAAAACTGTTTTTT	CASSIRSGVGEKLFF
TRBV5-1	few	TRBJ2-3	-	TGCGCCAGCAGCTTTCAAGATACGCAGTATTTT	CASSFQDTQYF
TRBV30	-	TRBJ2-2	TRBD1	TGTGCCTGGACAGGGGGAGTGGGCACCGGGGAGCTGTTTTTT	CAWTGGVGTGELFF
TRBV9	few	TRBJ2-7	-	TGTGCCAGCGGGTCTCGGTCCTACGAGCAGTACTTC	CASGSRSYEQYF
TRBV5-4	few	TRBJ2-1	-	TGTGCCAGCAGCTTGGTCGGGGTCTCCTACAATGAGCAGTTCTTC	CASSLVGVSYNEQFF
TRBV19	few	TRBJ2-6	-	TGTGCCAGTAGTATCGGACGGACGTACTCTGGGGCCAACGTCCTGACTTTC	CASSIGRTYSGANVLTF
TRBV2	-	TRBJ1-4	-	TGTGCCAGCAGTGTGACCCAGACTAATGAAAAACTGTTTTTT	CASSVTQTNEKLFF
TRBV7-2	once	TRBJ2-5	-	TGTGCCAGCAGCTCGCTCCGGGGGCGAGAGACCCAGTACTTC	CASSSLRGRETQYF
TRBV19	-	TRBJ2-7	-	TGTGCCAGTAGTCCCGGGACCTCCTACGAGCAGTACTTC	CASSPGTSYEQYF
TRBV5-1	few	TRBJ2-2	TRBD2	TGCGCCAGCAGCCCCATCCTAGCGGAGCCCACCGGGGAGCTGTTTTTT	CASSPILAEPTGELFF
TRBV7-8	once	TRBJ2-7	-	TGTGCCAGCAGCCCACGACAGTCCTCCTACGAGCAGTACTTC	CASSPRQSSYEQYF
TRBV30	-	TRBJ1-5	-	TGTGCCTGGACCCCAGGGAGGAACGATCAGCCCCAGCATTTT	CAWTPGRNDQPQHF
TRBV6-5	-	TRBJ1-1	-	TGTGCCAGCAGTTCGAACACTGAAGCTTTCTTT	CASSSNTEAFF
TRBV29-1	few	TRBJ2-5	-	TGCAGCGTCCAAATGACTCCTTCCGAGACCCAGTACTTC	CSVQMTPSETQYF
TRBV9	-	TRBJ1-1	-	TGTGCCAGCAGCGTAGGCGTCAGGGGGAACACTGAAGCTTTCTTT	CASSVGVRGNTEAFF
TRBV19	few	TRBJ2-4	-	TGTGCCAGTCGCCGGGGCTACATTCAGTACTTC	CASRRGYIQYF
TRBV2	-	TRBJ1-2	-	TGTGCCACCACAGCCGGGACACGGTATGGCTACACCTTC	CATTAGTRYGYTF
TRBV7-9	few	TRBJ1-2	-	TGTGCCAGCAGCTTAGTTGTGGATGGCTACACCTTC	CASSLVVDGYTF
TRBV5-6	-	TRBJ2-6	-	TGTGCCAGCAGCTTCACAGGGACTGGGGCCAACGTCCTGACTTTC	CASSFTGTGANVLTF
TRBV9	once	TRBJ2-3	TRBD1	TGTGCCAGCAGCGTAGTTATTACAGGGGGCACAGATACGCAGTATTTT	CASSVVITGGTDTQYF
TRBV5-1	few	TRBJ2-7	TRBD2	TGCGCCAGCAGCTTGTCTAGCGGGAGTCTAAGTGAGCAGTACTTC	CASSLSSGSLSEQYF
TRBV28	-	TRBJ1-2	-	TGTGCCAGCAGTACGCCGGGACGCAGTCATGGCTACACCTTC	CASSTPGRSHGYTF
TRBV15	-	TRBJ2-2	TRBD2	TGTGCCACCAGCAGACCGGGACTAGTGAACACCGGGGAGCTGTTTTTT	CATSRPGLVNTGELFF
TRBV5-8	few	TRBJ1-5	-	TGTGCCAGCAGCCACCCACGAACACTTCCTAGCAATCAGCCCCAGCATTTT	CASSHPRTLPSNQPQHF
TRBV6-5	-	TRBJ2-3	-	TGTGCCAGCACTAGGGGGTCCACAGATACGCAGTATTTT	CASTRGSTDTQYF
TRBV19	few	TRBJ2-5	-	TGTGCCAGTAGTAACCCAAGGGGGGAGACCCAGTACTTC	CASSNPRGETQYF
TRBV27	-	TRBJ2-3	-	TGTGCCAGCAGTTTAGGGGCCTGGGGCACCCAACGGGCAGATACGCAGTATTTT	CASSLGAWGTQRADTQYF
TRBV4-1	-	TRBJ2-7	-	TGCGCCAGCAGCCAAGAGGACTTCTACGAGCAGTACTTC	CASSQEDFYEQYF
TRBV4-1	-	TRBJ2-5	TRBD1	TGCGCCAGCAGCCGACAACAGTCAGGACAGGGCTCAGAGACCCAGTACTTC	CASSRQQSGQGSETQYF
TRBV9	-	TRBJ2-3	-	TGTGCCAGCAGCGTCCAAGGGGTTAGCACAGATACGCAGTATTTT	CASSVQGVSTDTQYF
TRBV4-1	-	TRBJ1-2	-	TGCGCCAGCAGCCAAGAGCCAGGGAACTATGGCTACACCTTC	CASSQEPGNYGYTF
TRBV7-9	few	TRBJ2-3	-	TGTGCCAGCAGCTTTTTTAAGGGCACAGATACGCAGTATTTT	CASSFFKGTDTQYF